This TCR beta chain was found in a study of human T cells and chemical hapten exposure. Study-level findings and limits: The immune response of these alopecia patients might not match healthy individuals'.

Library construction involved attaching unique molecular identifiers to individual cDNA molecules, which allowed quantitative, reproducible TCR counting. Each CDR3 protein is one row after TCRdb ran MiXCR on the RACE reads. Found here are under 130,000 distinct CDR3 sequences, around 10% of them singletons; the top ten hold around 3.5%. Time point specified: patch test 1, 2 weeks after DPC sensitization. Treatment here: therapeutic diphenylcyclopropenone sensitization with weekly scalp DPC. About this clonotype: Its antigen is unknown.

Sequences were derived from whole blood, sampled in connection with sensitization to the hapten diphenylcyclopropenone (DPC). The receptor's source is a middle-aged woman with alopecia areata. Some clones in this sample may be carry-over from other donors' samples.

The CDR3: CASSSTGNRYF. In nucleotides, the CDR3 is TGTGCCAGCAGTTCGACAGGGAACCGGTACTTC. The chain has TRBV28 and TRBJ2-5, with 7 positions matching TRBD1. The ends lost 4 bases at V and 13 bases at J; junction bases unmatched: 6. Germline loops: CDR1 MDHEN, CDR2 SYDVKM. The CDR3 has 11 residues.